This passage covers 11 T cell receptor beta chains from one sample sequenced in a study of blood T cell repertoires in COVID-19. The repertoire was sequenced with immunoSEQ multiplex PCR; TCRdb's copy has only in-frame clones and lacks some. The sample consists of 60,000 to 80,000 clones, over 75% of them appearing once. The sequenced sample was peripheral blood. These receptors were collected from a woman in her sixties or seventies with COVID-19, enrolled during active disease.

The rearrangement uses TRBV11-3 and TRBJ1-5; D ambiguous. The CDR3 is 13 residues long. Germline V gene lookup returns CDR1 SGHNT and CDR2 YENEEA. V was pared by 1 base and J by 7 bases, with 8 bases between. The CDR3 DNA sequence: TGTGCCAGCAGCTTAGGACTGCAACAGCCCCAGCATTTT. Its translation is CASSLGLQQPQHF. Supplemented by reference TRBV11-3 and TRBJ1-5, the full variable domain reads EAGVVQSPRYKIIEKKQPVAFWCNPISGHNTLYWYLQNLGQGPELLIRYENEEAVDDSQLPKDRFSAERLKGVDSTLKIQPAELGDSAVYLCASSLGLQQPQHFGDGTRLSIL.

The chain couples TRBV7-2 to TRBJ2-5; TRBD2 agrees at 10 bases. V dropped 5 bases and J dropped 13; count of bases not matched to a gene: 7. The germline V gene has CDR1 SGHTA and CDR2 FQGNSA. The CDR3 has 12 amino acids. In DNA form, the CDR3 reads TGTGCCAGCAGCGGAGCACTAGCGGGGCTGTACTTC. The encoded protein is CASSGALAGLYF.

This rearrangement joins TRBV11-3 to TRBJ2-2, with 14 bases identical to TRBD2. Germline loops: CDR1 SGHNT, CDR2 YENEEA. Trimming removed 0 bases from V and 6 bases from J; junction bases left unmatched: 6. The CDR3 is 18 amino acids. The CDR3 nucleotides read TGTGCCAGCAGCTTAGAGGGGACTAGCGGGAGTGTCGCCGGGGAGCTGTTTTTT. It yields the protein CASSLEGTSGSVAGELFF.

The chain recombines TRBV5-1 with TRBJ1-6, with D tentatively TRBD1 (6 bases). V was cut by 2 bases and J by 8 bases, with 11 bases left in between. The CDR3 is made up of 14 amino acids. Germline lookup yields CDR1 SGHRS and CDR2 YFSETQ. CDR3 protein: CASSLAGADSPLHF. For the CDR3, the DNA is TGCGCCAGCAGCTTAGCAGGGGCGGATTCACCCCTCCACTTT.

This clone showed up just once. The rearrangement links TRBV5-1 to TRBJ2-2; D ambiguous. The CDR3 has 14 residues. The V end lost 3 bases, the J end lost 4 bases, and 10 bases lay between the germline ends. Germline V gene data show CDR1 as SGHRS and CDR2 as YFSETQ. CDR3 sequence (DNA): TGCGCCAGCAGCTGGAACGAGCGCACCGGGGAGCTGTTTTTT. Encoded protein: CASSWNERTGELFF.

The gene calls are TRBV13 and TRBJ2-7; 9 bases fit TRBD1. CDR1 and CDR2 from the germline V gene are PRHDT and FYEKMQ (reference sequence). The CDR3 covers 14 residues. With V trimmed by 5 bases and J by 3 bases, 5 bases remained unmatched. The CDR3 reads CASSPRDRDYEQYF. The CDR3 nucleotides are TGTGCCAGCAGCCCTCGGGACAGGGACTACGAGCAGTACTTC.

This chain links TRBV6-2 or TRBV6-3 with TRBJ2-1; D uncertain. CDR3 size: 15 residues. The V gene lost 2 bases and the J gene lost 10 bases, with 18 bases spanning the gap. Germline-derived CDR1 and CDR2 are MNHEY and SVGEGT. CDR3 sequence (DNA): TGTGCCAGCAGTTACCCCCTAGGTCCAGTTATAGAGCAGTTCTTC. Protein product: CASSYPLGPVIEQFF.

The chain recombines TRBV2 with TRBJ1-2; D ambiguous. Germline V gene lookup returns CDR1 SNHLY and CDR2 FYNNEI. This CDR3 contains 14 residues. V lost 2 bases to trimming and J lost 2 bases, with 9 bases between them. The chain's CDR3 is CASSEPRQNYGYTF. For the CDR3, the DNA is TGTGCCAGCAGTGAACCCCGACAAAACTATGGCTACACCTTC.

The chain recombines TRBV27 with TRBJ2-1; TRBD2 matches 10 bases. The CDR3 totals 15 residues. Unmatched junction bases numbered 8, after V lost 3 bases and J lost 9 bases. Germline CDR1 reads MNHEY; CDR2 reads SMNVEV (reference sequence). In DNA, the CDR3 is TGTGCCAGCAGTTTGGTCAGCGGGAGGGGGGCTGAGCAGTTCTTC. It encodes CASSLVSGRGAEQFF.

The V gene is TRBV6-2 or TRBV6-3, the J gene TRBJ1-6; D is ambiguous. The CDR3 has 17 amino acids. Germline V gives CDR1 MNHEY, CDR2 SVGEGT. V was clipped by 2 bases and J by 7 bases, with 18 bases between them. The DNA of the CDR3 is TGTGCCAGCAGTTACATACCGAGGCTAAACGGGAATTCACCCCTCCACTTT. It translates to CASSYIPRLNGNSPLHF.

The chain links TRBV19 to TRBJ2-5; D is possibly TRBD2 (5 bases). The CDR3 covers 12 residues. Trimming pared 6 bases from V and 3 bases from J, leaving 8 bases between. Germline V lookup: CDR1 LNHDA, CDR2 SQIVND (reference sequence). CDR3 sequence (DNA): TGTGCCAGTAGAGGAGGTAAAGAGACCCAGTACTTC. This encodes CASRGGKETQYF.